Reported below is one T cell receptor beta chain. Its antigen remains unknown. The PCR employed 60 Vbeta primers together with 13 Jbeta primers. Sequencing used immunoSEQ multiplex PCR; TCRdb keeps in-frame clones, though not all of them. This sample has roughly 170,000 clones; about four fifths occur once, and the top ten carry almost 7%. This record belongs to a study of cytomegalovirus exposure and HLA in healthy donors. About the research overall: Of some 400 genotyped donors, about 80% clustered with self-reported Caucasian donors. Study-wide results and caveats: The study put 150 or so TCR beta chains on its list as cytomegalovirus-associated. Common viral pathogens seemed to be connected with several of the most significant clusters, according to a later analysis. Using the classifier, cytomegalovirus status was reportedly diagnosed with high specificity and sensitivity.

Germline values: CDR1 MNHEY, CDR2 SMNVEV (reference sequence). V lost 3 bases and J lost 0, with 7 bases in between. The CDR3 is 14 amino acids. J is TRBJ2-3 and V is TRBV27; maybe TRBD1 (5 bases). The TCR was taken from a young man in good health and CMV-seropositive. Sample: PBMCs. CDR3 bases: TGTGCCAGCAGTTTTAGGGGTAGCACAGATACGCAGTATTTT. This sequence encodes CASSFRGSTDTQYF.